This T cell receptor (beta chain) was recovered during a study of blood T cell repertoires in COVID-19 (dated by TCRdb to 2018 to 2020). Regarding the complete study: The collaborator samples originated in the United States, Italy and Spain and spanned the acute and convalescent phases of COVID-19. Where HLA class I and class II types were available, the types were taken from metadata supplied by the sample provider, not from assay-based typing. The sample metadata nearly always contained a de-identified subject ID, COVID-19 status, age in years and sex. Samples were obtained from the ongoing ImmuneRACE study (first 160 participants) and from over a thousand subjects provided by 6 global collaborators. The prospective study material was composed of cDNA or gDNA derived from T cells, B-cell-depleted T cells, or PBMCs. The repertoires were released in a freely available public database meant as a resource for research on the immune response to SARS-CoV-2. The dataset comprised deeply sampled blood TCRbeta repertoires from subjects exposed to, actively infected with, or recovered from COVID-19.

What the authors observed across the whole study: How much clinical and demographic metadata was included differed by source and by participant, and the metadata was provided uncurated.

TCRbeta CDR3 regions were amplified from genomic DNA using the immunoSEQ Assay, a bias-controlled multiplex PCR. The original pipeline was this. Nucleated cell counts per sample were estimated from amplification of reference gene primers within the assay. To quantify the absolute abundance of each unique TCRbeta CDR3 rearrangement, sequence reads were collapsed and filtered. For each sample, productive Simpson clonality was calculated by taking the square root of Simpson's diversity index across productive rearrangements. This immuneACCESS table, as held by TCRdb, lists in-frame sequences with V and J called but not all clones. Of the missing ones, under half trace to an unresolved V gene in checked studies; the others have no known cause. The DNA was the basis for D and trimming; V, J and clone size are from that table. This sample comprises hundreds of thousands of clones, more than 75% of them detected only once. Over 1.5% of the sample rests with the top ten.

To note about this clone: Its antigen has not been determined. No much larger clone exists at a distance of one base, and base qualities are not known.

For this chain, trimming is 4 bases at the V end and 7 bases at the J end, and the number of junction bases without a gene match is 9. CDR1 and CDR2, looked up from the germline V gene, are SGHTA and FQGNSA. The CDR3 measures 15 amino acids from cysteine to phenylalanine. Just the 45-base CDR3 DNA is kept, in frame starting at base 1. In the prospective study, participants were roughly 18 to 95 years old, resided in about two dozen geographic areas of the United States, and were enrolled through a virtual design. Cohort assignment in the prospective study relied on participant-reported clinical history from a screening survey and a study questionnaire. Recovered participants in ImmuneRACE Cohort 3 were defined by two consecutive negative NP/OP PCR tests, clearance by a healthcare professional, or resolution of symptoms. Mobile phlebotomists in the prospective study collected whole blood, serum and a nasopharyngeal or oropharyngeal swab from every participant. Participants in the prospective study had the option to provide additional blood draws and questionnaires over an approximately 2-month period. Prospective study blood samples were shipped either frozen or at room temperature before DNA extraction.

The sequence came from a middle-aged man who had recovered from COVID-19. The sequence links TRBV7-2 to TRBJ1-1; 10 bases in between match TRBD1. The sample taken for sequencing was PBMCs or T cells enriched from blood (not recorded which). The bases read TGTGCCAGCAGCTCGCCGGGACAGGGGCTGAGTGAAGCTTTCTTT. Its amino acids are CASSSPGQGLSEAFF.